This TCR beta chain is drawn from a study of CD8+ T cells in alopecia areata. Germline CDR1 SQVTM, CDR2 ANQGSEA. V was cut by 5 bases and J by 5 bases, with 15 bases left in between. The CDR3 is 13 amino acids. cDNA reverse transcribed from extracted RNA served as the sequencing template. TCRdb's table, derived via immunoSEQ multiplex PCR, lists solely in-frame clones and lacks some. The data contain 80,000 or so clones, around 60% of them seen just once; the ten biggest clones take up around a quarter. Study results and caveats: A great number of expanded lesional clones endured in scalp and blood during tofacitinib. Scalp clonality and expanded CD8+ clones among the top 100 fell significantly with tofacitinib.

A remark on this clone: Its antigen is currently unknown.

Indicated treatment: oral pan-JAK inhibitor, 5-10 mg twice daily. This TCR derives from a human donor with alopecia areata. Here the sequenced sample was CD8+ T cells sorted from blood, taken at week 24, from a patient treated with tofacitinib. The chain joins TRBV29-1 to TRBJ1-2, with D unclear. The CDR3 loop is CSVHVQRGYGYTF. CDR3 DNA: TGCAGCGTTCACGTACAGAGAGGGTATGGCTACACCTTC. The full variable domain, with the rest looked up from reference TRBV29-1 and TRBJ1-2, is SAVISQKPSRDICQRGTSLTIQCQVDSQVTMMFWYRQQPGQSLTLIATANQGSEATYESGFVIDKFPISRPNLTFSTLTVSNMSPEDSSIYLCSVHVQRGYGYTFGSGTRLTVV.